This TCR beta chain stems from a study of CD4 T cells in relation to SARS-CoV-2 and coronaviruses. Broader study findings: Crossreactive clones expanded significantly less to SARS-CoV-2 than monoreactive clones. Each donor contributed either pre-pandemic or post-infection samples, not both.

Produced via immunoSEQ multiplex PCR; TCRdb's table is partial and in-frame only. The data contain approximately 18,000 clones, 82% of them seen just once; the ten biggest clones take up roughly 33%. As to this clone: The target antigen is unknown.

CD4+ T cells from unexposed donors were obtained before the COVID-19 pandemic (2011-2018). Isolation of CD4+ T cells took place after less than 11 days in culture. Germline V gene data show CDR1 as SGHRS and CDR2 as YFSETQ. V dropped 0 bases and J dropped 1 base, with 19 bases sitting between them. This CDR3 comprises 18 residues. The V gene is TRBV5-1, the J gene TRBJ2-5; unclear D gene. Sequenced material: CD4+ T cells from PBMCs, cultured in vitro. This clonotype originated in a human donor in good health. For the CDR3, the DNA is TGCGCCAGCAGCTTGGAACCCCCGTCGGTGTTTAGCCAAGAGACCCAGTACTTC. This encodes CASSLEPPSVFSQETQYF. Together with reference TRBV5-1 and TRBJ2-5, the CDR3 gives the full variable domain: KAGVTQTPRYLIKTRGQQVTLSCSPISGHRSVSWYQQTPGQGLQFLFEYFSETQRNKGNFPGRFSGRQFSNSRSEMNVSTLELGDSALYLCASSLEPPSVFSQETQYFGPGTRLLVL.